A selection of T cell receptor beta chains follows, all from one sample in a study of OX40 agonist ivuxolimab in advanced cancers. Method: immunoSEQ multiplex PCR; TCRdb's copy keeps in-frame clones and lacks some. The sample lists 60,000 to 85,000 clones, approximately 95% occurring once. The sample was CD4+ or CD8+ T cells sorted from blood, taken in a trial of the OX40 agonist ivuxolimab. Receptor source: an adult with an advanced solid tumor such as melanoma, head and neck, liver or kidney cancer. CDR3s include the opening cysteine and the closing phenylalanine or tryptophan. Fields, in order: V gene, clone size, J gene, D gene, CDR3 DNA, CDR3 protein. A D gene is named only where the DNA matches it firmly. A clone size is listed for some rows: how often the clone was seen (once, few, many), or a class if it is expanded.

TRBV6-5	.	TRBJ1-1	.	TGTGCCAGCAGTTTAAACAGGGCCCGCCGGGCTGAAGCTTTCTTT	CASSLNRARRAEAFF
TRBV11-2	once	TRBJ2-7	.	TGTGCCAGCAGCACACAACTCCTTTTAAAGGGTGTGCCCTACGAGCAGTACTTC	CASSTQLLLKGVPYEQYF
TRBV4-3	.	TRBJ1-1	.	TGCGCCAGCAGCCAAGATCGAGGGGCGGGGAACACTGAAGCTTTCTTT	CASSQDRGAGNTEAFF
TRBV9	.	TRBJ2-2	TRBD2	TGTGCCAGCAGCGTAACTAGCGGGAGGAATGCTGGGGAGCTGTTTTTT	CASSVTSGRNAGELFF
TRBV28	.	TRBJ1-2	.	TGTGCCAGCAGCCTTAGCCGGGCTACTAACTATGGCTACACCTTC	CASSLSRATNYGYTF
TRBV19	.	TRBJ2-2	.	TGTGCCAGTAGTTCCCCCGGGGAGGTCACCGGGGAGCTGTTTTTT	CASSSPGEVTGELFF
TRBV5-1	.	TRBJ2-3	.	TGCGCCAGCAGCCTGGGGGGACTGCCTAGCACAGATACGCAGTATTTT	CASSLGGLPSTDTQYF
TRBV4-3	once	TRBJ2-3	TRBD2	TGCGCCAGCAGCCAAGATGGGACTAGCGGAGATACGCAGTATTTT	CASSQDGTSGDTQYF
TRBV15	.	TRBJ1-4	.	TGTGCCACCAGCAGAGTGGGGGAGAGGACAGCCGGTGATGAAAAACTGTTTTTT	CATSRVGERTAGDEKLFF
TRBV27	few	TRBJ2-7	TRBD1	TGTGCCAGCAGTCGGACAGGCCCGTCCTACGAGCAGTACTTC	CASSRTGPSYEQYF
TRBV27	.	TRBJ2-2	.	TGTGCCAGCACCAAAATCGGCAGAACGAACACCGGGGAGCTGTTTTTT	CASTKIGRTNTGELFF